The present entry profiles one TCR beta chain with its context. This clonotype has a count of ten or more. No antigen is known for it. The sample holds no much larger clone one base away, and base qualities are not on file. From the cysteine through the phenylalanine, the CDR3 covers 16 amino acids. Here the CDR3 DNA is all that survives: 48 bases in frame from base 1. The V and J ends are trimmed by 5 bases and 0 bases, leaving 16 bases between them. The germline V gene gives CDR1 as SGHAT and CDR2 as FQNNGV. The sample is drawn from a study of Graves' ophthalmopathy and Graves' hyperthyroidism (dated by TCRdb to the late 2010s). A note on the overall study: Peripheral blood was collected at initial diagnosis, prior to any treatment. TCR beta repertoire signatures were used to distinguish Graves' ophthalmopathy from Graves' hyperthyroidism and to predict progression to ophthalmopathy. In total, 120 to 150 blood samples were TCR-sequenced: around 42 ophthalmopathy, under 80 hyperthyroidism and around 17 hyperthyroidism-to-ophthalmopathy patients. To explore V-J signatures distinguishing ophthalmopathy from hyperthyroidism, a discovery set of around 97 patients (around 44 ophthalmopathy, some 57 stable hyperthyroidism) was enrolled. An independent validation cohort comprised roughly 20 hyperthyroidism patients and 15 to 17 patients who later progressed from hyperthyroidism to ophthalmopathy. In roughly six hyperthyroidism patients, the T-cell repertoires found in thyroid tissue were compared with those found in blood. Following sample collection, hyperthyroidism patients were given methimazole at a starting dose of 30 mg daily, and ophthalmopathy patients were given high-dose intravenous methylprednisolone. For training and testing, the approximately 97 patients in the discovery cohort were randomly divided in a 7:3 ratio.

Hyperthyroidism was considered stable if no progression to ophthalmopathy occurred within 18 months of follow-up. Hyperthyroidism patients were newly diagnosed, were aged 18 to 65 years, and had a disease duration under 2 months. Patients with other autoimmune diseases, uncontrolled infections, pregnancy or lactation were excluded. Diagnosis was based on clinical symptoms, serum thyroxine, TRAb, thyroid ultrasound and orbital computed tomography. PBMCs were isolated from 7.5 to 10 ml of fresh peripheral blood by Ficoll-Paque density gradient centrifugation. Trizol reagent was used to extract the total RNA, and its quality was then checked on an Agilent 2100 Bioanalyzer. TCR beta CDR3 regions were amplified from RNA transcripts for repertoire sequencing. The first round was an RT-PCR using HTBI primers with the Qiagen OneStep RT-PCR kit, and this first round was followed by a second-round multiplex PCR, then size selection and purification. Libraries were sequenced on an Illumina HiSeq2000 using paired-end 100 bp reads. In the source study's methods: SOAPnuke was used to process the reads, throwing out any read that had adapters, had uncalled bases, had a mean Phred below 15, or lacked an exact constant-primer or identifier match. COPE v1.2.5 was used to merge the high-quality paired reads. Each unique nucleotide sequence was treated as a clonotype, and MiTCR v1.1 was used to align the clonotypes to the IMGT TRB V, D and J references. The analysis was limited to V-J combinations with a frequency above 0.0001, which together covered around 99% of the repertoires. For each V-J combination, a TCR clonal expansion and chaos score was defined as the ratio of F50 clonal expansion to chaos observed in the TCRdist matrix. Welch's t-statistics and random forest were used to narrow the features down to more than 10 V-J combinations, which were then fed into a naive Bayes classifier. Thyroid-blood repertoire similarity was quantified with the Morisita-Horn index. TCRdb reworked the public reads: Q25 trimming with fastp, MiXCR clone assembly, productive beta chains retained. Identical CDR3 proteins give one entry, which carries the most common genes and DNA. It is TCRdb's table, rather than the study itself, that gives the V and J calls and clone size. A total of roughly 610,000 distinct CDR3 sequences appear in this sample, approximately 21% of them only once. More than 5.5% of the sample lies in the top ten.

Points the paper makes about the study in general: In validation, the model predicted ophthalmopathy progression with more than 70% sensitivity and 72.22% specificity; about a dozen predicted patients were CT-confirmed with GO in a median of 6.5 months. Among expanded thyroid clonotypes with frequency above 0.001, most also showed up in blood, which suggests that blood repertoires may reflect the thyroid immune response. Sample size was not predetermined statistically, and investigators were not blinded to group allocation. The 13-signature model separated ophthalmopathy from stable hyperthyroidism with roughly 88% sensitivity and 81.08% specificity in cross-validation, and 80%/75% in the test set.

This TCR was recovered from a woman aged 18 to 35 with stable Graves' hyperthyroidism. Some clones in this sample may be carry-over from other donors' samples. Donor details come from another sample of the same person, matched by shared clones. Specimen: peripheral blood. The chain is made from TRBV11-2 and TRBJ2-5; D gene: possibly TRBD1, on 5 matching bases. Here the CDR3 is given as CASSLNRHPHQETQYF. The DNA reads TGTGCCAGCAGCCTAAACAGGCACCCGCACCAAGAGACCCAGTACTTC. Extended through the reference TRBV11-2 and TRBJ2-5 proteins, this CDR3 yields the full variable domain: EAGVAQSPRYKIIEKRQSVAFWCNPISGHATLYWYQQILGQGPKLLIQFQNNGVVDDSQLPKDRFSAERLKGVDSTLKIQPAKLEDSAVYLCASSLNRHPHQETQYFGPGTRLLVL.